This TCR beta chain is drawn from a study of cytotoxic CD8 clonotypes in ibrutinib-treated CLL. Study conclusions and caveats: Patients had baseline clonality above age-matched healthy donors, and this clonality moved with circulating CD8+ T-cell counts. Samples from sustained-remission and progressing patients were taken at different times. Clonality climbed at ibrutinib response, then dropped toward baseline at progression.

As to this clone: Its antigen remains unidentified.

Trimming at V came to 2 bases and at J to 6 bases, leaving 8 bases not matched to a gene. This CDR3 comprises 15 residues. Germline assignment: CDR1 MNHNY and CDR2 SVGAGI (reference sequence). Clones were sequenced by immunoSEQ multiplex PCR, and TCRdb holds only the in-frame ones, with some missing. The sample lists about 27,000 clones, around 63% occurring once. This material consisted of PBMCs, taken after 24 months of ibrutinib treatment. V usage is TRBV6-6 and J usage is TRBJ1-1; 8 bases agree with TRBD1. This clonotype was sampled from a human donor with chronic lymphocytic leukemia. CDR3 DNA sequence: TGTGCCAGCAGTTACGGCGACAGGGGAAACGCTGAAGCTTTCTTT. Translated, it gives CASSYGDRGNAEAFF.